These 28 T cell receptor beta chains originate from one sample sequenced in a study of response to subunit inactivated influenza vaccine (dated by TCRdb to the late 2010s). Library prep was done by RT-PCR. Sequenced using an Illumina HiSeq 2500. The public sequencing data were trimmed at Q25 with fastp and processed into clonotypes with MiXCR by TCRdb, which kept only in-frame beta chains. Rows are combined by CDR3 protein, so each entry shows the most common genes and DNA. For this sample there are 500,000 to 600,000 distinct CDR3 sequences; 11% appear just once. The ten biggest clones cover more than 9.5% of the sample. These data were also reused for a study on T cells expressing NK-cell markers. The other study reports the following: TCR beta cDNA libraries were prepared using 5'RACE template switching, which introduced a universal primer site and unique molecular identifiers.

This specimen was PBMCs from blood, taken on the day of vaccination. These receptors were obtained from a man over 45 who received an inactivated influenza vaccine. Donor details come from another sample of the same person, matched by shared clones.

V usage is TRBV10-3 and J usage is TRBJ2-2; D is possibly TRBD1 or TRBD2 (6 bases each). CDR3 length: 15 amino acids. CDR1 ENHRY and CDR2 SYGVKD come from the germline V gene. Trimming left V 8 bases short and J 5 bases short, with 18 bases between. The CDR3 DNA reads TGTGCCATCTCCGCCTCAACAGGGAGGACCGGGGAGCTGTTTTTT. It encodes CAISASTGRTGELFF.

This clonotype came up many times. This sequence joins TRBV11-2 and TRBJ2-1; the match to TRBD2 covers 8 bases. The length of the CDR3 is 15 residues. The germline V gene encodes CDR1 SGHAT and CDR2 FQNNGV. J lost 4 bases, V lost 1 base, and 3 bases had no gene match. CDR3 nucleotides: TGTGCCAGCAGCTTAGTGGGACTAGATTACAATGAGCAGTTCTTC. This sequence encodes CASSLVGLDYNEQFF.

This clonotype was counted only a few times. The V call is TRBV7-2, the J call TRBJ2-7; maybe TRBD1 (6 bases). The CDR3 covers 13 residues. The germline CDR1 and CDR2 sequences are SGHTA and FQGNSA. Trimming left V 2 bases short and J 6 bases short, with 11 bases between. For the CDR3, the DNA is TGTGCCAGCAGCTTAAATCACAGGGTCGAGCAGTACTTC. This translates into CASSLNHRVEQYF.

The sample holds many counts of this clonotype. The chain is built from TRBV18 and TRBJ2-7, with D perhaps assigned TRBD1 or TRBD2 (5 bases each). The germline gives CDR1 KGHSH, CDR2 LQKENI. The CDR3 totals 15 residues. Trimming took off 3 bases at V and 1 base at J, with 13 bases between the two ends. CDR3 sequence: CASSPNGTRSYEQYF. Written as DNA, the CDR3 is TGTGCCAGCTCACCGAACGGGACGAGATCCTACGAGCAGTACTTC.

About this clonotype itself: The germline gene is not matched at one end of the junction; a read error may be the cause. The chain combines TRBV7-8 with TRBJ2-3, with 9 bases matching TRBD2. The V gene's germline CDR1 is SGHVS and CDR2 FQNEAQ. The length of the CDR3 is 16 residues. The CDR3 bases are TGTGCCAGCAGCTTAATAGCGGGGGCGCCCGCAGATATGCAGTATTTT. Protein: CASSLIAGAPADMQYF.

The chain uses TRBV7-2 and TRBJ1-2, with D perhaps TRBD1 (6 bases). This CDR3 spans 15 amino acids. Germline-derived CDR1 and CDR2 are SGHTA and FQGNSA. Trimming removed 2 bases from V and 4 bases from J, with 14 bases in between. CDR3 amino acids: CASSLTGTAIYGYTF. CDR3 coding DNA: TGTGCCAGCAGCTTAACAGGGACGGCTATCTATGGCTACACCTTC.

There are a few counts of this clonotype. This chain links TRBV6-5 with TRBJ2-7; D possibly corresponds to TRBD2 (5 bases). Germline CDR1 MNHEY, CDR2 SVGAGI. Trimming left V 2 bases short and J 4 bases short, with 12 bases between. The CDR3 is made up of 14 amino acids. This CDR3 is CASSYVGVMYEQYF. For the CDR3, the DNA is TGTGCCAGCAGTTACGTCGGGGTTATGTACGAGCAGTACTTC.

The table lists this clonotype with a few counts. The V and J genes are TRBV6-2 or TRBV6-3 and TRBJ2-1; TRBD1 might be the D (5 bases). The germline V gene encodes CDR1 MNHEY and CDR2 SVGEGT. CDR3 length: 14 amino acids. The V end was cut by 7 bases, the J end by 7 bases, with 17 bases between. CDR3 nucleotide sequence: TGTGCCAGCACCTTACTTAGGGGAACGAATGAGCAGTTCTTC. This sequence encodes CASTLLRGTNEQFF.

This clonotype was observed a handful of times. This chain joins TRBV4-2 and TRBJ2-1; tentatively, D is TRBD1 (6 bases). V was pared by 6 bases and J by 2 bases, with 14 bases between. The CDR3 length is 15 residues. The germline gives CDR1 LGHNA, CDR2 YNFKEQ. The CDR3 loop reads CASRDDRRTYNEQFF. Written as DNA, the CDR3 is TGTGCCAGCAGGGACGACAGGAGAACCTACAATGAGCAGTTCTTC.

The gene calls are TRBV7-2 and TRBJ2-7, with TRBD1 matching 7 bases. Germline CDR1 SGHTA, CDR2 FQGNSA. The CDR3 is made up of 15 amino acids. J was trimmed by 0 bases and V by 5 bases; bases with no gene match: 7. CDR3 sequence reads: CASSLKTGHSYEQYF. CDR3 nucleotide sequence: TGTGCCAGCAGCCTAAAGACAGGGCACTCCTACGAGCAGTACTTC.

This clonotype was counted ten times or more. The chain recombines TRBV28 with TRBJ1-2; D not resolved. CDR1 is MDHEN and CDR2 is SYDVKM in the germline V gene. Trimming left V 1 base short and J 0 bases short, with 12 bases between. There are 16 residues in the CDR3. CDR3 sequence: CASSLYSGRTNYGYTF. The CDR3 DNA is TGTGCCAGCAGTTTATATTCAGGACGGACTAACTATGGCTACACCTTC.

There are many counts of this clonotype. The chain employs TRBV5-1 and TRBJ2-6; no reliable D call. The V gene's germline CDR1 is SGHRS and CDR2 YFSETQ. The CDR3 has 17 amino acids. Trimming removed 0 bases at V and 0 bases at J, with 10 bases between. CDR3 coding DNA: TGCGCCAGCAGCTTGGGTGAGAGGATCTCTGGGGCCAACGTCCTGACTTTC. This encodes CASSLGERISGANVLTF.

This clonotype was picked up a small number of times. The CDR3: CASSQDLATAYNEQFF. The CDR3 DNA is TGCGCCAGCAGCCAAGATCTAGCGACGGCCTACAATGAGCAGTTCTTC. The rearrangement links TRBV4-3 to TRBJ2-1; TRBD2 might be the D (6 bases). Germline V gene lookup returns CDR1 LGHNA and CDR2 YSLEER. The CDR3 length is 16 residues. V was pared by 0 bases and J by 2 bases, with 11 bases between.

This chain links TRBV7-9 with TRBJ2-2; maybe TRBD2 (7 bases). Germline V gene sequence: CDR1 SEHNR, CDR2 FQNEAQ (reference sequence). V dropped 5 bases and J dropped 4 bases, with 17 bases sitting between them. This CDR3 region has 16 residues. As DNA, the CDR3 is TGTGCCAGCAGCCACTCCCCGGGGGGCGGCACCGGGGAGCTGTTTTTT. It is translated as CASSHSPGGGTGELFF.

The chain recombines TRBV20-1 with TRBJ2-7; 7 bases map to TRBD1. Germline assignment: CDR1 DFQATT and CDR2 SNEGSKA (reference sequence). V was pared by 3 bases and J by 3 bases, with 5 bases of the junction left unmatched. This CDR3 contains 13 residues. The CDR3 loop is CSASRQGNYEQYF. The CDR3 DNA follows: TGCAGTGCTAGCAGACAGGGCAACTACGAGCAGTACTTC.

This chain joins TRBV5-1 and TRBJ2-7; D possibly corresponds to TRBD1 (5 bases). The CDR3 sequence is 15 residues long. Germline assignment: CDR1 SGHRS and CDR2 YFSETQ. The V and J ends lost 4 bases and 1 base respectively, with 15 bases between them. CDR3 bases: TGCGCCAGCAGCCCGACAGATAGCAAGTCCTACGAGCAGTACTTC. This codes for CASSPTDSKSYEQYF.

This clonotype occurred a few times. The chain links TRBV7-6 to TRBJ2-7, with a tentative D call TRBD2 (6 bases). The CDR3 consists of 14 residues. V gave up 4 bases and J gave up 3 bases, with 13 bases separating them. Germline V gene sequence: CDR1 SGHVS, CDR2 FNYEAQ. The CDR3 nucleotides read TGTGCCAGCAGCTGGGGGATGGAGGGCTACGAGCAGTACTTC. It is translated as CASSWGMEGYEQYF.

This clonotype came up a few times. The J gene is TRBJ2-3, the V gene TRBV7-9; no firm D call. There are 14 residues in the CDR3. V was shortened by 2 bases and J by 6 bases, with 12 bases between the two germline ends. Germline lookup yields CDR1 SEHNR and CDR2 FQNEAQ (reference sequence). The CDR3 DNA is TGTGCCAGCAGCTTAAACACCAAGGATGATACGCAGTATTTT. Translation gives CASSLNTKDDTQYF.

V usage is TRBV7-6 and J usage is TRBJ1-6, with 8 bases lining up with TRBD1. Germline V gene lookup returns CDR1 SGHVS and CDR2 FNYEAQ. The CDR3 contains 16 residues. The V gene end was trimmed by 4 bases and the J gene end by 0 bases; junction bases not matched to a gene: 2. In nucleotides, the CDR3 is TGTGCCAGCAGCTCAGGACAGGGCTCCTATAATTCACCCCTCCACTTT. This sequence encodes CASSSGQGSYNSPLHF.

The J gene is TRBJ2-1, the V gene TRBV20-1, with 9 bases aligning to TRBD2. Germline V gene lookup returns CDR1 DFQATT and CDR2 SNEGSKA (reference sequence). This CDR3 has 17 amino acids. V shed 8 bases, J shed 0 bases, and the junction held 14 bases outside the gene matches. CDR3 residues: CSSMGQRGLASYNEQFF. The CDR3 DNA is TGCAGTTCTATGGGGCAGCGGGGACTAGCCTCCTACAATGAGCAGTTCTTC.

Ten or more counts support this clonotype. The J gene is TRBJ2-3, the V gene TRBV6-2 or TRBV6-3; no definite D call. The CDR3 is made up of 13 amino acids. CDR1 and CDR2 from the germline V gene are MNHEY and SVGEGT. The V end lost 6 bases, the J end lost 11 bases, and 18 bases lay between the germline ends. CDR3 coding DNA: TGTGCCAGCAGCTGGAGACTGGCGAGAGGGCAGTATTTT. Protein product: CASSWRLARGQYF.

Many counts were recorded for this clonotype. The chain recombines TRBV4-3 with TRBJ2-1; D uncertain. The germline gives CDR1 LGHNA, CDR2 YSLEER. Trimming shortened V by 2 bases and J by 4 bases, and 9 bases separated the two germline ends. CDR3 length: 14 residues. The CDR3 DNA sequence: TGCGCCAGCAGCCAACATGGAACGTACAATGAGCAGTTCTTC. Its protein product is CASSQHGTYNEQFF.

In nucleotides, the CDR3 is TGTGCCAGCAGTTACCCAACGGGACAGGGGGTCTACGAGCAGTACTTC. Protein sequence: CASSYPTGQGVYEQYF. The chain employs TRBV6-2 or TRBV6-3 and TRBJ2-7, with 11 bases matching TRBD1. Per the germline V gene, CDR1 is MNHEY and CDR2 is SVGEGT. This CDR3 is built from 16 residues. J gave up 3 bases and V 2 bases, and 6 bases lay outside the gene matches.

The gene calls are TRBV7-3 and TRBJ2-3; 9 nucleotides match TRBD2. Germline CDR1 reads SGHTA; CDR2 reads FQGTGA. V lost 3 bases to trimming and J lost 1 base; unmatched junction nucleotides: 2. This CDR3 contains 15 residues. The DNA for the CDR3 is TGTGCCAGCAGCTTTAGCGGGAGCGGCACAGATACGCAGTATTTT. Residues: CASSFSGSGTDTQYF.

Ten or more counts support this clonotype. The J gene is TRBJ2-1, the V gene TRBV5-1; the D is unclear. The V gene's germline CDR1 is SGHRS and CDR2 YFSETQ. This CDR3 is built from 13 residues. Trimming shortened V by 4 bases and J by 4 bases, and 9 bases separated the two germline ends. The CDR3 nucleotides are TGCGCCAGCAGCACAGACGGGTACAATGAGCAGTTCTTC. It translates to CASSTDGYNEQFF.

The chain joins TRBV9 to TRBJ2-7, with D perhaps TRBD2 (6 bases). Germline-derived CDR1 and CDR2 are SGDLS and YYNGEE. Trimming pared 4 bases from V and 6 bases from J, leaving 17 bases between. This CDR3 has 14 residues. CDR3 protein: CASSYNLNGGEQYF. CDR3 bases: TGTGCCAGCAGCTATAACCTAAACGGGGGCGAGCAGTACTTC.

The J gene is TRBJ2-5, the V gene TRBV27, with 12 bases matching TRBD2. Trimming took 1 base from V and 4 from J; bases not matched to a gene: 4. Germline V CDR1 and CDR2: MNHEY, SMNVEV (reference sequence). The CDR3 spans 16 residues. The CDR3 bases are TGTGCCAGCAGTTTATATGCTAGCGGGAGGGTAGAGACCCAGTACTTC. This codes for CASSLYASGRVETQYF.

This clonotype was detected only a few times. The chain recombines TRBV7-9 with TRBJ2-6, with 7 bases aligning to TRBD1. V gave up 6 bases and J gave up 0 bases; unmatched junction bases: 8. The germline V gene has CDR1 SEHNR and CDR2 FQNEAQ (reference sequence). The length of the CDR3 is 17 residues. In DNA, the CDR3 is TGTGCCAGCAGAACAGACAGGGAATCCTCTGGGGCCAACGTCCTGACTTTC. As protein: CASRTDRESSGANVLTF.